These T cell receptor beta chains were read from a single sample in a study of patients and donors after allogeneic stem cell transplantation. MiXCR, applied by TCRdb to the RT-PCR reads, yields one record per CDR3 protein. This table holds about 960,000 distinct CDR3 sequences, approximately 19% found once. Sequenced sample: blood, either unsorted or a sorted T cell fraction (not recorded which). The receptors stem from a human donor who was either an allogeneic HSCT recipient or a stem cell or donor lymphocyte infusion donor (not recorded which). It is not recorded whose cells these are; they may come from a transplant donor. Both conserved end residues are part of each CDR3. A D gene is named only where the DNA matches it firmly. Clone size is given for some rows only: seen once, a few or many times, or a class if the clone is expanded.

>TRBV20-1|TRBD2|TRBJ2-3|few
TGCAGTGCTAGAGCTGTTAGCGGGAGGACGACAAGGCCCGATACGCAGTATTTT
CSARAVSGRTTRPDTQYF
>TRBV20-1|TRBD1|TRBJ1-1|many
TGCAGTGCTATCGGGACAGCGAACACTGAAGCTTTCTTT
CSAIGTANTEAFF
>TRBV29-1|.|TRBJ1-1|.
TGCAGCGTTGATCCGCAGGGAGAAGCTTTCTTT
CSVDPQGEAFF
>TRBV20-1|TRBD1|TRBJ2-7|many
TGCAGTGCTAGCCGGGACAGTTCCCTCTACGAGCAGTACTTC
CSASRDSSLYEQYF
>TRBV6-5|TRBD1|TRBJ1-1|many
TGTGCCAGCAGTTACGGGGGACAGGGAGAGAACACTGAAGCTTTCTTT
CASSYGGQGENTEAFF
>TRBV4-1|.|TRBJ1-2|few
TGCGCCAGCAGCCACCTCCGGGACGGCTCTCCCTATGGCTACACCTTC
CASSHLRDGSPYGYTF
>TRBV29-1|TRBD1|TRBJ2-1|many
TGCAGCGTTGTGGCAGGGGGAAGCGCTGGTGAGCAGTTCTTC
CSVVAGGSAGEQFF
>TRBV5-1|TRBD2|TRBJ2-1|.
TGCGCCAGCAGCTTGACTAGCGGGGGGCCCACCTTAGGGAATGAGCAGTTCTTC
CASSLTSGGPTLGNEQFF
>TRBV28|TRBD2|TRBJ2-1|.
TGTGCCTCGATGGCGGGAGATCGCGTTGAGCAGTTCTTC
CASMAGDRVEQFF
>TRBV15|.|TRBJ2-1|few
TGTGCCACCAGCAGAGCTTTGATGACAGACTACAATGAGCAGTTCTTC
CATSRALMTDYNEQFF
>TRBV9|.|TRBJ2-1|few
TGTGCCAGCAGCGTAGAGCCGGGAATACCCGGAAATGAGCAGTTCTTC
CASSVEPGIPGNEQFF
>TRBV5-1|.|TRBJ2-1|.
TGCGCCAGCACCCCTGAGAACTCCTACAATGAGCAGTTCTTC
CASTPENSYNEQFF
>TRBV28|.|TRBJ2-7|.
TGTGCCAGCAGTGGCCCCTATTCTTACGAGCAGTACTTC
CASSGPYSYEQYF
>TRBV4-1|TRBD2|TRBJ2-3|few
TGCGCCAGCAGTCGGCTAGCGGGAGCGGCAGATACGCAGTATTTT
CASSRLAGAADTQYF
>TRBV3-1|.|TRBJ2-5|.
TGTGCCAGCAGCCAAGATTGGAGGGTTGGCCAAGAGACCCAGTACTTC
CASSQDWRVGQETQYF
>TRBV6-5|.|TRBJ2-5|few
TGTGCCAGCAGTTTCGCCGGGACTGCCCAAGAGACCCAGTACTTC
CASSFAGTAQETQYF
>TRBV4-3|TRBD2|TRBJ2-3|few
TGCGCCAGCAGCCAAGCGGGGGGGCGCACAGATACGCAGTATTTT
CASSQAGGRTDTQYF
>TRBV6-1|TRBD1|TRBJ2-1|few
TGTGCCAGCAGGCTAACAGGGGGACTCAATGAGCAGTTCTTC
CASRLTGGLNEQFF
>TRBV6-1|.|TRBJ1-1|few
TGTGCCAGCATTAGGCACACTGAAGCTTTCTTT
CASIRHTEAFF
>TRBV29-1|.|TRBJ2-7|many
TGCAGCGCCCCGATACGGAGGGCTACGGGCTCCTACGAGCAGTACTTC
CSAPIRRATGSYEQYF
>TRBV5-1|.|TRBJ2-7|few
TGCGCCAGCAGCTTTTCGGCCGCCAGCTCCTACGAGCAGTACTTC
CASSFSAASSYEQYF
>TRBV3-1|TRBD2|TRBJ2-1|few
TGTGCCAGCAGCCCTCGGACTAGTCCCTACAATGAGCAGTTCTTC
CASSPRTSPYNEQFF
>TRBV4-3|.|TRBJ1-4|few
TGCGCCAGCAGCCAAGGAAGTAATCCCGAAAAACTGTTTTTT
CASSQGSNPEKLFF
>TRBV7-3|TRBD1|TRBJ2-7|.
TGTGCCAGCAGCTCACCCGGGACAGGTAACGAGCAGTACTTC
CASSSPGTGNEQYF
>TRBV30|.|TRBJ2-7|few
TGTGCCTGGACCCGGACAGTGGTCTACGAGCAGTACTTC
CAWTRTVVYEQYF
>TRBV10-3|.|TRBJ2-7|.
TGTGCCATCAGTGAGGGACAGTTTTATTTCTACGAGCAGTACTTC
CAISEGQFYFYEQYF
>TRBV24-1|.|TRBJ2-4|.
TGTGCCACCAGTGAAGGGGGATACAAAAACATTCAGTACTTC
CATSEGGYKNIQYF
>TRBV27|.|TRBJ1-2|.
TGTGCCAGCAGTTCCTCGGACAGAACCCTTTCTGGCTACACCTTC
CASSSSDRTLSGYTF
>TRBV20-1|TRBD2|TRBJ2-7|.
TGCAGTGCTTCTCGACTAGCGGGAGAAAAAGGCGAGCAGTACTTC
CSASRLAGEKGEQYF
>TRBV20-1|.|TRBJ2-7|.
TGCAGTGCTAGAGCCTCCGGTCCCACGAAGCAGTACTTC
CSARASGPTKQYF
>TRBV20-1|.|TRBJ2-4|.
TGCAGTGCGCCAATTGTGGGAGCCAAAAACATTCAGTACTTC
CSAPIVGAKNIQYF
>TRBV5-1|TRBD1|TRBJ2-5|.
TGCGCCAGCAGCTACCGACAGGGGGCTTCCCAGTACTTC
CASSYRQGASQYF
>TRBV12-3/TRBV12-4|.|TRBJ2-6|.
TGTGCCAGCAGCCGCCCTGGGGCCAACGTCCTGACTTTC
CASSRPGANVLTF
>TRBV20-1|.|TRBJ1-5|few
TGCAGTGCTAGAGATTTAAATAGGCAGGGGCACCAGCCCCAGCATTTT
CSARDLNRQGHQPQHF
>TRBV20-1|.|TRBJ2-3|.
TGCAGTGCTACTTTTATAACTAGCACAGATACGCAGTATTTT
CSATFITSTDTQYF
>TRBV6-1|.|TRBJ2-3|many
TGTGCCAGCAGTCCCCCGGGAGACACAGATACGCAGTATTTT
CASSPPGDTDTQYF
>TRBV4-1|TRBD1|TRBJ1-2|.
TGCGCCAGCAGCCAAGATGTCGCAGGGGGGTCCTATGGCTACACCTTC
CASSQDVAGGSYGYTF
>TRBV6-5|TRBD1|TRBJ1-6|many
TGTGCCAGCAGTTACTCGAAGGGGGCCCCAAATTCACCCCTCCACTTT
CASSYSKGAPNSPLHF
>TRBV5-1|.|TRBJ2-5|few
TGCGCCAGCAGCCTGGACACTTCATCCCAAGAGACCCAGTACTTC
CASSLDTSSQETQYF
>TRBV7-8|.|TRBJ1-2|.
TGTGCCAGCAGCTTAGGGGTTCGGGCGTTCTATGGCTACACCTTC
CASSLGVRAFYGYTF
>TRBV12-3/TRBV12-4|.|TRBJ2-7|many
TGTGCCAGCAGTTTTGGGGGGCTTTACGAGCAGTACTTC
CASSFGGLYEQYF
>TRBV4-1|.|TRBJ2-2|.
TGCGCCAGCAGCAAAGAACAGGGCCGAAACACCGGGGAGCTGTTTTTT
CASSKEQGRNTGELFF
>TRBV7-3|TRBD2|TRBJ2-1|few
TGTGCCAGCAGCTCAAGCGGGAGGAGCTACAATGAGCAGTTCTTC
CASSSSGRSYNEQFF
>TRBV11-2|TRBD2|TRBJ2-1|.
TGTGCCAGCAGCTGGGAGAGGTGGGGGGCAGCGGGGGGTCCCTACAATGAGCAGTTCTTC
CASSWERWGAAGGPYNEQFF
>TRBV5-6|.|TRBJ1-1|.
TGTGCCAGCAGCTTGTGGTGGACAGATTTGAACACTGAAGCTTTCTTT
CASSLWWTDLNTEAFF
>TRBV6-5|TRBD1|TRBJ1-2|.
TGTGCCAGCAGTTACTCCGACAGGGGCCCCAGTGGCTACACCTTC
CASSYSDRGPSGYTF
>TRBV29-1|.|TRBJ2-3|.
TGCAGCGTTGACGCAAGGGAGTGGACAGATACGCAGTATTTT
CSVDAREWTDTQYF
>TRBV3-1|TRBD2|TRBJ2-2|.
TGTGCCAGCAGCCACCATGCCAGCGGGGGCCCCGGGGAGCTGTTTTTT
CASSHHASGGPGELFF
>TRBV27|TRBD1|TRBJ1-2|.
TGTGCCAGCAGTTTATCCAGGGGGCATGGCTATGGCTACACCTTC
CASSLSRGHGYGYTF
>TRBV7-9|.|TRBJ1-1|few
TGTGCCAGCAGCTTAGTGACGGGGACCACTGAAGCTTTCTTT
CASSLVTGTTEAFF
>TRBV12-3/TRBV12-4|.|TRBJ1-1|few
TGTGCCACCAATGGCAGGGGTAACACTGAAGCTTTCTTT
CATNGRGNTEAFF
>TRBV29-1|TRBD1|TRBJ2-3|few
TGCAGCGTGGGGGGACAGGGATACACAGATACGCAGTATTTT
CSVGGQGYTDTQYF
>TRBV5-1|.|TRBJ2-5|.
TGCGCCAGCAGCCGGGGAACAGAGGGGGAGACCCAGTACTTC
CASSRGTEGETQYF
>TRBV30|.|TRBJ2-1|.
TGTGCCTGGAGTGTTCGTTATGAGCAGTTCTTC
CAWSVRYEQFF